The entry below describes one TCR beta chain. Seattle patients were enrolled while actively infected and followed longitudinally. The data stem from a study of blood T cell repertoires in COVID-19. Study-wide context: Acute-phase and convalescent COVID-19 samples originated in the United States, Italy and Spain.

In the source study's methods: Estimation of nucleated cell counts relied on the amplification of reference gene primers. The protocol was immunoSEQ multiplex PCR, while the TCRdb copy is restricted to in-frame clones and leaves out a portion. That table gives V, J and clone size, and the DNA gave D and trimming. The sample includes roughly 190,000 clones, 94% of them seen just once. With V trimmed by 0 bases and J by 3 bases, 2 bases remained unmatched. Germline V gene data show CDR1 as SGHRS and CDR2 as YFSETQ. The CDR3 has 15 amino acids. The sample consisted of peripheral blood. The sequence was collected from a man aged 25-45 years with COVID-19, enrolled during active disease. This chain connects TRBV5-1 to TRBJ2-1; 8 positions agree with TRBD1. DNA of the CDR3: TGCGCCAGCAGCTTGGCCGGGACAGGCTACAATGAGCAGTTCTTC. It translates to CASSLAGTGYNEQFF.